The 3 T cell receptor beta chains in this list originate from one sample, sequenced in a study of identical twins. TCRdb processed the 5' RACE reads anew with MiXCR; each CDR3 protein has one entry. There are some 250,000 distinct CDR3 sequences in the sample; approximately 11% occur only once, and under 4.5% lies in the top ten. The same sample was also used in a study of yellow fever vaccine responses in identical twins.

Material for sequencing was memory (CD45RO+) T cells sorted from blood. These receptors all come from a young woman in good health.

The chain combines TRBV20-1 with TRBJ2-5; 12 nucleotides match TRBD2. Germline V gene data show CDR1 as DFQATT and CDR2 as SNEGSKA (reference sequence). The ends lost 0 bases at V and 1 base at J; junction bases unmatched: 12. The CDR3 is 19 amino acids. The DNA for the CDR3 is TGCAGTGCTAGAGATCAGGATACTAGCGGGGGGACCATCCAAGAGACCCAGTACTTC. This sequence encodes CSARDQDTSGGTIQETQYF.

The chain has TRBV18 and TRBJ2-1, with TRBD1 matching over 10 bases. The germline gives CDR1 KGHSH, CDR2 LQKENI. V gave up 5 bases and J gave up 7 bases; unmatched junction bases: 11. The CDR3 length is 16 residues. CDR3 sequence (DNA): TGTGCCAGCTCAACCCAGACAGGGGGCCTTGTAAATGAGCAGTTCTTC. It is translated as CASSTQTGGLVNEQFF.

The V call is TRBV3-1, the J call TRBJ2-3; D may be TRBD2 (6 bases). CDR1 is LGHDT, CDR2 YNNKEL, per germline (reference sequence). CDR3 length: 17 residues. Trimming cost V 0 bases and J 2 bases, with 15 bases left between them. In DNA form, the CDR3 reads TGTGCCAGCAGCCAAGACGTACTTAGGGGACTCACAGATACGCAGTATTTT. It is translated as CASSQDVLRGLTDTQYF.